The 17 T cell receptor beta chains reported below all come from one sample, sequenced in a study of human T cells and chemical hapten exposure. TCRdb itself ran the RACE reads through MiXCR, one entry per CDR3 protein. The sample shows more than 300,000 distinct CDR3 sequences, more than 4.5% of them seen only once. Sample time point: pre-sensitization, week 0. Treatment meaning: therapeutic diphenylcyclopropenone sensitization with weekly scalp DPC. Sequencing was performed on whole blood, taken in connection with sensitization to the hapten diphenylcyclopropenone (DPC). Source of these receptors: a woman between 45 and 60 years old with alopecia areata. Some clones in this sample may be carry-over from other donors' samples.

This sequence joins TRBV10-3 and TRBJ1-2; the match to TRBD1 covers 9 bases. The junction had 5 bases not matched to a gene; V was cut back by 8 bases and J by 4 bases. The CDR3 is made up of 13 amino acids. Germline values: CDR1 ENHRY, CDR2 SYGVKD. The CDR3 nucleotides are TGTGCCATCGGGGGGACAGGGAGCTATGGCTACACCTTC. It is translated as CAIGGTGSYGYTF.

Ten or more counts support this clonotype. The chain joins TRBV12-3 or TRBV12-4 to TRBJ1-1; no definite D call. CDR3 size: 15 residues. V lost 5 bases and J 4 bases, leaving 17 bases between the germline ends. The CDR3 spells CASSPSNTVGTEAFF. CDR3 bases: TGTGCCAGCAGTCCTAGCAACACGGTGGGCACTGAAGCTTTCTTT.

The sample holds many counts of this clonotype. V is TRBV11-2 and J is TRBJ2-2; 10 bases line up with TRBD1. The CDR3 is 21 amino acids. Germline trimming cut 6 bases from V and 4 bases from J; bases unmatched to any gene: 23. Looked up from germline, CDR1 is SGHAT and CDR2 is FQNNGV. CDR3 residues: CASRPKLLDRGNGPATGELFF. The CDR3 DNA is TGTGCCAGCAGACCCAAACTCCTGGACAGGGGGAATGGTCCGGCCACCGGGGAGCTGTTTTTT.

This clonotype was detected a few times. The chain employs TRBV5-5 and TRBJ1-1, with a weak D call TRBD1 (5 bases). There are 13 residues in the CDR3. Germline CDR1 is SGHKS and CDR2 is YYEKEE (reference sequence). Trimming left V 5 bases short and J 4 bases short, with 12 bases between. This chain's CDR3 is CASSDVQGTEAFF. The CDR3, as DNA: TGTGCCAGCAGTGATGTCCAGGGCACTGAAGCTTTCTTT.

Written as DNA, the CDR3 is TGTGCCAGCTCACCATCGCGGGAGGGGGCCAACGTCCTGACTTTC. Translated, it gives CASSPSREGANVLTF. This chain connects TRBV18 to TRBJ2-6; TRBD2 agrees at 7 bases. The CDR3 totals 15 residues. Per the germline V gene, CDR1 is KGHSH and CDR2 is LQKENI. With 2 bases clipped from V and 4 bases from J, the junction kept 2 bases outside the gene matches. Full variable domain (rest looked up from reference TRBV18 and TRBJ2-6): NAGVMQNPRHLVRRRGQEARLRCSPMKGHSHVYWYRQLPEEGLKFMVYLQKENIIDESGMPKERFSAEFPKEGPSILRIQQVVRGDSAAYFCASSPSREGANVLTFGAGSRLTVL.

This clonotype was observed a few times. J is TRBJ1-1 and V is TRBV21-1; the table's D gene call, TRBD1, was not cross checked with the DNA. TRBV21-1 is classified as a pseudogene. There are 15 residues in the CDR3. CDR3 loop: CASSKGTGEDPEAFF. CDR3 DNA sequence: TGTGCCAGCAGCAAAGGCACAGGGGAAGACCCTGAAGCTTTCTTT.

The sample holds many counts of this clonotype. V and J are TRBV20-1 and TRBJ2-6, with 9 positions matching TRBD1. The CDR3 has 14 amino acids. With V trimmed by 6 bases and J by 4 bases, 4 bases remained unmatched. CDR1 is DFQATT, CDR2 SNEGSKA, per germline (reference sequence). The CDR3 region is CSASTGGGANVLTF. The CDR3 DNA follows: TGCAGTGCCTCGACAGGGGGAGGGGCCAACGTCCTGACTTTC.

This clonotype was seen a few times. Here the CDR3 reads CSVVRQNTGELFF. DNA for the CDR3: TGCAGCGTTGTAAGACAGAACACCGGGGAGCTGTTTTTT. V and J are TRBV29-1 and TRBJ2-2; D not certain. The CDR3 consists of 13 residues. The germline gives CDR1 SQVTM, CDR2 ANQGSEA. The ends were cut back, 4 bases at V and 1 base at J, with 7 bases in the middle.

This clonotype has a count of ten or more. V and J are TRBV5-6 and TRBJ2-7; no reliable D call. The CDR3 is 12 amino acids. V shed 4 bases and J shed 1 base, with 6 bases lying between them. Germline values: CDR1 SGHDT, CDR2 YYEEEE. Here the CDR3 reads CASSRNSYEQYF. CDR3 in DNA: TGTGCCAGCAGCCGTAATTCCTACGAGCAGTACTTC.

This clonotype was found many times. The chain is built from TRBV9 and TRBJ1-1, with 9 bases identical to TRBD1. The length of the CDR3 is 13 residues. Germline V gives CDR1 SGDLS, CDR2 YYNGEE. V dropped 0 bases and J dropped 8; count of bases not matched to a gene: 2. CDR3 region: CASSVVGTGEAFF. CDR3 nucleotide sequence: TGTGCCAGCAGCGTAGTGGGGACAGGGGAAGCTTTCTTT.

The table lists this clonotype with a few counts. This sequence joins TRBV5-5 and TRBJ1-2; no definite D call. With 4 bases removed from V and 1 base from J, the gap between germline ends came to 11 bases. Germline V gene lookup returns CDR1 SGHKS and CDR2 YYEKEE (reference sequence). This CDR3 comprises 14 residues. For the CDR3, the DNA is TGTGCCAGCAGCCACCGGACGGATAACTATGGCTACACCTTC. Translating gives CASSHRTDNYGYTF. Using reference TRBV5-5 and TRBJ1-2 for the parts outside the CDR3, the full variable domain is DAGVTQSPTHLIKTRGQQVTLRCSPISGHKSVSWYQQVLGQGPQFIFQYYEKEERGRGNFPDRFSARQFPNYSSELNVNALLLGDSALYLCASSHRTDNYGYTFGSGTRLTVV.

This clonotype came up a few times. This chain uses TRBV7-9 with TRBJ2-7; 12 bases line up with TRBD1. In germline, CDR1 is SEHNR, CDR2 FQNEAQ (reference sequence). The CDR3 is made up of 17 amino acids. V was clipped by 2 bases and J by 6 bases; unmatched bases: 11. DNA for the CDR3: TGTGCCAGCAGCTTATCGCTCCCGGGACAGGGGGCCAGCGAGCAGTACTTC. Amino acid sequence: CASSLSLPGQGASEQYF.

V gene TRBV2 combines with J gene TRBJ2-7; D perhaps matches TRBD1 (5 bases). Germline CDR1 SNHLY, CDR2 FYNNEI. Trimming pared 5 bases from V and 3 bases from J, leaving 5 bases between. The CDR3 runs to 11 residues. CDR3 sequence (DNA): TGTGCCAGCAGTACAGGCTACGAGCAGTACTTC. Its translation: CASSTGYEQYF.

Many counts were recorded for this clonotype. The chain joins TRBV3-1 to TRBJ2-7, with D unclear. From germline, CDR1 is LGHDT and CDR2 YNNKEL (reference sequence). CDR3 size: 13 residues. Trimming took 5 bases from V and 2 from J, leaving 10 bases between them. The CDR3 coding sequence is TGTGCCAGCAGCTTATCCGCGGCCTACGAGCAGTACTTC. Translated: CASSLSAAYEQYF.

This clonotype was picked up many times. CDR3 coding DNA: TGTGCTAGTGGCCCGGTTAACACCGGGGAGCTGTTTTTT. It is translated as CASGPVNTGELFF. The chain recombines TRBV12-5 with TRBJ2-2; D ambiguous. Trimming cost V 6 bases and J 2 bases, with 7 bases left between them. The CDR3 length is 13 residues. CDR1 and CDR2 from the germline V gene are LGHNT and FRNRAP.

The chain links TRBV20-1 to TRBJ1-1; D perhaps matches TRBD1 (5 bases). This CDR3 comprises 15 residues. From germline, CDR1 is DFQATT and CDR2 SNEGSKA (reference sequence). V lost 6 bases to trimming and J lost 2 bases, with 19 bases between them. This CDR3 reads CSAPKRGTGNTEAFF. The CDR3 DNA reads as TGCAGTGCCCCTAAGCGGGGTACAGGAAACACTGAAGCTTTCTTT.

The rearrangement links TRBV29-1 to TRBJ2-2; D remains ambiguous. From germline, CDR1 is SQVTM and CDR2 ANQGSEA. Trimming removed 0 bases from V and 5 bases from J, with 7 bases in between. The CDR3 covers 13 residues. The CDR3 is CSVEDGTTGELFF. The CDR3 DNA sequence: TGCAGCGTTGAAGATGGAACTACCGGGGAGCTGTTTTTT.